Each of the 20 T cell receptor beta chains below was sequenced from the same sample in a study of T cell responses to AZD1222 COVID-19 vaccine. The assay was immunoSEQ multiplex PCR, and TCRdb's table has in-frame clones only and misses some. The sample yields under 80,000 clones, 81% seen once. This specimen was peripheral blood, taken 28 days after the second AZD1222 dose. These TCRs come from an adult who received the AZD1222 COVID-19 vaccine.

The chain has TRBV15 and TRBJ2-3; D is undetermined. CDR1 and CDR2 from the germline V gene are LNHNV and YYDKDF (reference sequence). The CDR3 extends over 16 amino acids. Trimming pared 1 base from V and 2 bases from J, leaving 13 bases between. In DNA, the CDR3 is TGTGCCACCAGCAGAGGATCAGGACGGTCCACAGATACGCAGTATTTT. Translated, it gives CATSRGSGRSTDTQYF.

The table lists this clone with a few counts. The chain joins TRBV6-5 to TRBJ2-2, with D possibly matching TRBD2 (6 bases). The V end was cut by 0 bases, the J end by 3 bases, with 11 bases between. The CDR3 is made up of 16 amino acids. Germline CDR1 and CDR2: MNHEY and SVGAGI. The CDR3 here is CASSYSGTLHTGELFF. CDR3 in DNA: TGTGCCAGCAGTTACTCGGGGACTCTACACACCGGGGAGCTGTTTTTT.

This chain connects TRBV27 to TRBJ2-6, with 7 bases matching TRBD1. In germline, CDR1 is MNHEY, CDR2 SMNVEV (reference sequence). J gave up 2 bases and V 5 bases, and 15 bases lay outside the gene matches. The CDR3 has 19 amino acids. Written as DNA, the CDR3 is TGTGCCAGCAGTCCCATGGCAGGGGGTTTTAAACCTGGGGCCAACGTCCTGACTTTC. It encodes CASSPMAGGFKPGANVLTF.

The chain recombines TRBV6-5 with TRBJ1-2; 8 bases agree with TRBD1. Trimming at V came to 6 bases and at J to 8 bases, leaving 5 bases not matched to a gene. This CDR3 is 12 amino acids long. Germline V gives CDR1 MNHEY, CDR2 SVGAGI. CDR3 sequence (DNA): TGTGCCAGCAGGACAGGGGAAAAAGGCTACACCTTC. It yields the protein CASRTGEKGYTF.

The genes are TRBV9 and TRBJ1-2; TRBD1 might be the D (6 bases). V was shortened by 0 bases and J by 0 bases, with 15 bases between the two germline ends. CDR1 SGDLS and CDR2 YYNGEE come from the germline V gene. CDR3 size: 17 residues. The CDR3 loop is CASSVEGGLSSNYGYTF. In DNA, the CDR3 is TGTGCCAGCAGCGTAGAGGGGGGGTTGTCCTCTAACTATGGCTACACCTTC.

The chain has TRBV25-1 and TRBJ1-2; 7 positions agree with TRBD1. The CDR3 covers 12 residues. Losses at the gene ends were 6 bases for V and 7 bases for J; bases not matched to a gene: 5. CDR1 is MGHDK and CDR2 is SYGVNS in the germline V gene. The DNA for the CDR3 is TGTGCCAGCAGAAGGGGGCGAGGTGGCTACACCTTC. As protein: CASRRGRGGYTF.

The V gene is TRBV6-5, the J gene TRBJ2-7, with D possibly TRBD2 on 6 matching bases. The CDR3 is 14 residues long. Looked up from germline, CDR1 is MNHEY and CDR2 is SVGAGI. V lost 3 bases and J lost 0, with 9 bases in between. In DNA form, the CDR3 reads TGTGCCAGCAGTTATACGGGAGACTCCTACGAGCAGTACTTC. Translation: CASSYTGDSYEQYF.

DNA of the CDR3: TGTGCCAGCAGCCAGGATAGCGGGAGGGCCTACAATGAGCAGTTCTTC. It is translated as CASSQDSGRAYNEQFF. This chain uses TRBV4-2 with TRBJ2-1; 11 positions match TRBD2. J lost 2 bases, V lost 3 bases, and 3 bases had no gene match. CDR3 length equals 16 residues. CDR1 and CDR2 (germline): LGHNA, YNFKEQ.

Only a few counts were recorded for this clone. The rearrangement uses TRBV24-1 and TRBJ1-5, with D perhaps matching TRBD1 (6 bases). V shed 4 bases and J shed 4 bases, with 10 bases lying between them. The germline gives CDR1 KGHDR, CDR2 SFDVKD. CDR3 length: 14 amino acids. This CDR3 reads CATSDRGGNQPQHF. CDR3 nucleotide sequence: TGTGCCACCAGTGACCGAGGGGGAAATCAGCCCCAGCATTTT.

The V and J genes are TRBV5-1 and TRBJ2-3; 8 bases match TRBD2. The CDR3 spans 15 residues. Germline lookup yields CDR1 SGHRS and CDR2 YFSETQ. V lost 1 base and J lost 11; bases outside the gene matches: 12. DNA for the CDR3: TGCGCCAGCAGCTTGTCCTCTACAGTGGGACTAGAGCAGTATTTT. Translated: CASSLSSTVGLEQYF.

The J gene is TRBJ2-7, the V gene TRBV28; TRBD1 or TRBD2 may be the D gene (5 bases each). Trimming removed 4 bases from V and 5 bases from J, with 18 bases in between. Germline loops: CDR1 MDHEN, CDR2 SYDVKM. CDR3 length: 15 residues. The CDR3: CASSSRGVVSHEQYF. The CDR3 DNA sequence: TGTGCCAGCAGTTCAAGAGGGGTAGTCAGCCACGAGCAGTACTTC.

The chain carries TRBV28 and TRBJ2-7, with D unclear. The CDR3 consists of 12 residues. The germline V gene encodes CDR1 MDHEN and CDR2 SYDVKM. The V gene lost 3 bases and the J gene lost 2 bases, with 5 bases spanning the gap. CDR3 loop: CASSFFTYEQYF. Here the CDR3 DNA reads TGTGCCAGCAGTTTTTTTACCTACGAGCAGTACTTC.

The CDR3 DNA reads as TGTGCCAGCCTTCCCCCTGGGGCCTCTGGGGCCAACGTCCTGACTTTC. It codes for CASLPPGASGANVLTF. The chain joins TRBV19 to TRBJ2-6; TRBD1 might be the D (5 bases). Per the germline V gene, CDR1 is LNHDA and CDR2 is SQIVND (reference sequence). Trimming shortened V by 9 bases and J by 0 bases, and 15 bases separated the two germline ends. The CDR3 contains 16 residues.

V and J are TRBV25-1 and TRBJ2-7; TRBD2 is a possible D gene (6 bases). Germline V gene data show CDR1 as MGHDK and CDR2 as SYGVNS. The V end lost 8 bases, the J end lost 2 bases, and 19 bases lay between the germline ends. The CDR3 sequence is 15 residues long. The CDR3 region has the DNA TGTGCCAGCGGGGCCTCGGGGACTTTTGCCTACGAGCAGTACTTC. The encoded protein is CASGASGTFAYEQYF.

This sequence joins TRBV11-2 and TRBJ2-1, with D unclear. Germline V lookup: CDR1 SGHAT, CDR2 FQNNGV. Deletions cut 5 bases from V and 7 bases from J, with 21 bases between. This CDR3 region has 16 residues. CDR3 DNA sequence: TGTGCCAGCAGCAAAGACGGGCGTGTCTGGGCAAATGAGCAGTTCTTC. Translated: CASSKDGRVWANEQFF.

This chain joins TRBV28 and TRBJ2-3; D unresolved. The ends were cut back, 5 bases at V and 2 bases at J, with 5 bases in the middle. The CDR3 spans 12 residues. Germline V gives CDR1 MDHEN, CDR2 SYDVKM. In nucleotides, the CDR3 is TGTGCCAGCAGTCGGAACACAGATACGCAGTATTTT. It is translated as CASSRNTDTQYF.

This clone has just a few counts. The chain has TRBV5-6 and TRBJ2-7; D gene ambiguous. V lost 2 bases and J 3 bases, leaving 15 bases between the germline ends. The germline CDR1 and CDR2 sequences are SGHDT and YYEEEE. The CDR3 extends over 15 amino acids. The CDR3 region is CASSFRSVSFYEQYF. Here the CDR3 DNA reads TGTGCCAGCAGCTTTAGGTCAGTTAGTTTCTACGAGCAGTACTTC.

The chain has TRBV7-9 and TRBJ2-7; unclear D gene. Deletions cut 6 bases from V and 7 bases from J, with 10 bases between. The germline V gene encodes CDR1 SEHNR and CDR2 FQNEAQ (reference sequence). This CDR3 contains 11 residues. DNA for the CDR3: TGTGCCAGCAGTCCTGCCGGGGAGCAGTACTTC. Residues: CASSPAGEQYF.

The chain couples TRBV3-1 (or the pseudogene TRBV3-2) to TRBJ2-7, with 10 bases fitting TRBD1. Germline V gives CDR1 LGHDT, CDR2 YNNKEL (reference sequence). The J segment lost 0 bases and the V segment lost 4 bases, leaving 12 bases of the junction unmatched. The CDR3 runs 18 residues. The CDR3: CASSPRDRGHQNSYEQYF. Written as DNA, the CDR3 is TGTGCCAGCAGCCCCCGGGACAGGGGCCACCAAAACTCCTACGAGCAGTACTTC.

This rearrangement joins TRBV18 to TRBJ1-5; D is unclear. The ends were cut back, 6 bases at V and 1 base at J, with 13 bases in the middle. CDR3 length: 15 residues. Germline values: CDR1 KGHSH, CDR2 LQKENI. The CDR3: CASSLWETSNQPQHF. The CDR3 nucleotides read TGTGCCAGCTCTCTGTGGGAAACGAGCAATCAGCCCCAGCATTTT.